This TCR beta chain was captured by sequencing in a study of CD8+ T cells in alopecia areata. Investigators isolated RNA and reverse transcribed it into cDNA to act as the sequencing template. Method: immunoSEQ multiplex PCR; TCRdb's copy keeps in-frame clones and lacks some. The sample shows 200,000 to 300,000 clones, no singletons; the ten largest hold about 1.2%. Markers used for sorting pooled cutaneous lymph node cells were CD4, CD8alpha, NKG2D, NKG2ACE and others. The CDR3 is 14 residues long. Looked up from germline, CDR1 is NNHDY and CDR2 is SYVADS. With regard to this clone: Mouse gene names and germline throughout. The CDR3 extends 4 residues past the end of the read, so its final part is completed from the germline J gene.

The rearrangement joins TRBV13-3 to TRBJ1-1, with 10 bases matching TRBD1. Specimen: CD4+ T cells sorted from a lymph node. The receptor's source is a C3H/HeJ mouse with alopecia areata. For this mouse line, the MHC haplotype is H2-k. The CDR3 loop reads CASSDGQGAREVFF. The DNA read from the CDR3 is TGTGCCAGCAGTGATGGACAGGGGGCGCGA.